This TCR beta chain appears in the sequencing data of a study of T cell responses to AZD1222 COVID-19 vaccine. CDR3 length: 14 amino acids. The V and J ends lost 3 bases and 7 bases, in that order; junction bases with no gene match: 8. Germline CDR1 and CDR2: MNHEY and SVGAGI. The protocol was immunoSEQ multiplex PCR, while the TCRdb copy is restricted to in-frame clones and leaves out a portion. The sample has 100,000 to 150,000 clones, roughly nine tenths seen once; the top ten hold 1.5% to 1.8%. This clone was counted only a few times. Sequenced material: peripheral blood, taken on day 0 of AZD1222 vaccination. This receptor was obtained from an adult in good health. The chain joins TRBV6-5 to TRBJ1-2; 7 positions agree with TRBD1. This chain's CDR3 is CASSYQGGSGGYTF. The CDR3 nucleotides read TGTGCCAGCAGTTATCAGGGGGGCTCGGGTGGCTACACCTTC.